This T cell receptor beta chain was sequenced in a study of blood T cell repertoires in COVID-19. Study in general: COVID-19 samples collected from the United States, Italy and Spain covered acute and convalescent phases. T cells, B-cell-depleted T cells, or PBMCs supplied cDNA or gDNA.

A PCR-confirmed or clinician-diagnosed COVID-19 case had contacted exposed participants within 2 weeks of entry. Sequencing used immunoSEQ multiplex PCR; TCRdb keeps in-frame clones, though not all of them. The sample consists of 300,000 to 350,000 clones, roughly nine tenths of them appearing once. The germline CDR1 and CDR2 sequences are LNHDA and SQIVND (reference sequence). Trimming took off 6 bases at V and 2 bases at J, with 14 bases between the two ends. CDR3 length: 15 amino acids. Sequencing was carried out using PBMCs or T cells enriched from blood (not recorded which). The clonotype comes from a young woman who had been exposed to COVID-19. The chain combines TRBV19 with TRBJ1-5; TRBD1 might be the D (5 bases). The CDR3 nucleotides are TGTGCCAGTAGCGGCCTCCGGGGGGGCAATCAGCCCCAGCATTTT. Its translation is CASSGLRGGNQPQHF.